A selection of T cell receptor beta chains follows, all from one sample in a study of blood T cell repertoires in COVID-19. Repertoires were generated with immunoSEQ multiplex PCR, while TCRdb's copy carries only in-frame clones and drops some. The repertoire has around 62,000 clones, over 75% of them found once; the top ten carry roughly 4%. The sequenced material came from peripheral blood. Every receptor here comes from a human donor in a cohort sampled during active COVID-19. The CDR3 runs from the conserved cysteine through the conserved F or W. Fields, in order: V gene, J gene, CDR3 length, D gene, clone size, CDR3 protein, CDR3 DNA. D genes are given only for firm matches. Clone size, where shown, is once, few, many, or a class for clones that have expanded.

v_gene: TRBV3-1/TRBV3-2; j_gene: TRBJ2-2; len: 18; d_gene: TRBD1; abundance: NA; CDR3aa: CASSQNPGTGWLTGELFF; CDR3nt: TGTGCCAGCAGCCAAAACCCAGGGACAGGGTGGCTCACCGGGGAGCTGTTTTTT
v_gene: TRBV19; j_gene: TRBJ2-7; len: 16; d_gene: TRBD2; abundance: NA; CDR3aa: CASTPGSGTSLYEQYF; CDR3nt: TGTGCCAGCACCCCTGGCAGCGGGACTAGCCTCTACGAGCAGTACTTC
v_gene: TRBV30; j_gene: TRBJ1-1; len: 11; d_gene: NA; abundance: NA; CDR3aa: CAWNQNTEAFF; CDR3nt: TGTGCCTGGAATCAGAACACTGAAGCTTTCTTT
v_gene: TRBV19; j_gene: TRBJ1-4; len: 13; d_gene: NA; abundance: NA; CDR3aa: CASSSRQADELFF; CDR3nt: TGTGCCAGTAGTTCTCGACAGGCAGATGAACTGTTTTTT
v_gene: TRBV7-9; j_gene: TRBJ2-5; len: 12; d_gene: NA; abundance: NA; CDR3aa: CASRGGMETQYF; CDR3nt: TGTGCCAGCAGGGGGGGTATGGAGACCCAGTACTTC
v_gene: TRBV4-1; j_gene: TRBJ2-3; len: 17; d_gene: TRBD2; abundance: NA; CDR3aa: CASSGTEGLASSDTQYF; CDR3nt: TGCGCCAGCAGCGGAACCGAGGGACTAGCAAGTTCAGATACGCAGTATTTT
v_gene: TRBV12-3/TRBV12-4; j_gene: TRBJ2-3; len: 11; d_gene: NA; abundance: NA; CDR3aa: CASSFQNTQYF; CDR3nt: TGTGCCAGCAGTTTTCAGAATACGCAGTATTTT
v_gene: TRBV6-5; j_gene: TRBJ2-2; len: 14; d_gene: NA; abundance: few; CDR3aa: CASSTAVNTGELFF; CDR3nt: TGTGCCAGCAGTACCGCAGTGAACACCGGGGAGCTGTTTTTT
v_gene: TRBV10-2; j_gene: TRBJ2-3; len: 14; d_gene: NA; abundance: NA; CDR3aa: CASSETGASDTQYF; CDR3nt: TGCGCCAGCAGTGAGACGGGAGCTTCAGATACGCAGTATTTT
v_gene: TRBV5-1; j_gene: TRBJ2-1; len: 15; d_gene: TRBD2; abundance: once; CDR3aa: CASTLSGGSYNEQFF; CDR3nt: TGCGCCAGCACCCTCTCGGGGGGCTCCTACAATGAGCAGTTCTTC
v_gene: TRBV19; j_gene: TRBJ1-3; len: 15; d_gene: NA; abundance: few; CDR3aa: CASGLLKSSGNTIYF; CDR3nt: TGTGCCAGCGGACTCCTCAAGAGCTCTGGAAACACCATATATTTT
v_gene: TRBV24-1; j_gene: TRBJ2-7; len: 11; d_gene: TRBD1; abundance: once; CDR3aa: CATTRDSILYF; CDR3nt: TGTGCCACCACCCGGGACAGTATTTTGTACTTC
v_gene: TRBV28; j_gene: TRBJ1-1; len: 14; d_gene: NA; abundance: NA; CDR3aa: CATYAGSWNTEAFF; CDR3nt: TGTGCCACCTATGCTGGGAGCTGGAACACTGAAGCTTTCTTT
v_gene: TRBV7-7; j_gene: TRBJ2-2; len: 18; d_gene: TRBD2; abundance: NA; CDR3aa: CASSLSPTSGPNTGELFF; CDR3nt: TGTGCTAGCAGCTTAAGCCCGACTAGCGGCCCGAACACCGGGGAGCTGTTTTTT
v_gene: TRBV28; j_gene: TRBJ2-5; len: 16; d_gene: TRBD2; abundance: NA; CDR3aa: CASRQTSGRADETQYF; CDR3nt: TGTGCCAGCAGACAAACTAGCGGGAGGGCAGATGAGACCCAGTACTTC
v_gene: TRBV6-6; j_gene: TRBJ2-7; len: 15; d_gene: NA; abundance: few; CDR3aa: CASSRTPTTSYEQYF; CDR3nt: TGTGCCAGCAGTCGGACACCCACAACATCCTACGAGCAGTACTTC
v_gene: TRBV19; j_gene: TRBJ2-1; len: 16; d_gene: TRBD2; abundance: NA; CDR3aa: CASSIGGRAGRNEQFF; CDR3nt: TGTGCCAGTAGTATCGGCGGGAGGGCAGGTAGAAATGAGCAGTTCTTC
v_gene: TRBV6-2/TRBV6-3; j_gene: TRBJ2-1; len: 12; d_gene: NA; abundance: NA; CDR3aa: CASSYPYNEQFF; CDR3nt: TGTGCCAGCAGTTACCCTTACAATGAGCAGTTCTTC
v_gene: TRBV5-1; j_gene: TRBJ2-2; len: 18; d_gene: TRBD2; abundance: NA; CDR3aa: CASSDRTSGRANTGELFF; CDR3nt: TGCGCCAGCAGCGATCGAACTAGCGGGAGGGCCAACACCGGGGAGCTGTTTTTT
v_gene: TRBV6-5; j_gene: TRBJ2-1; len: 13; d_gene: TRBD2; abundance: once; CDR3aa: CASSYGSGGDWFF; CDR3nt: TGTGCCAGCAGTTACGGTAGCGGGGGGGATTGGTTCTTC
v_gene: TRBV11-2; j_gene: TRBJ2-7; len: 14; d_gene: TRBD1; abundance: NA; CDR3aa: CASSLGQGLYEQYF; CDR3nt: TGTGCCAGCAGCTTGGGACAGGGGCTTTACGAGCAGTACTTC
v_gene: TRBV5-5; j_gene: TRBJ2-7; len: 15; d_gene: NA; abundance: NA; CDR3aa: CASSLQGPKFPEQYF; CDR3nt: TGTGCCAGCAGCTTACAGGGCCCTAAGTTTCCCGAGCAGTACTTC
v_gene: TRBV27; j_gene: TRBJ1-2; len: 15; d_gene: NA; abundance: NA; CDR3aa: CASKIISTVGYGYTF; CDR3nt: TGTGCCAGCAAGATTATTTCTACAGTGGGCTATGGCTACACCTTC
v_gene: TRBV27; j_gene: TRBJ1-1; len: 15; d_gene: TRBD1; abundance: few; CDR3aa: CASRGDRLLNTEAFF; CDR3nt: TGTGCCAGCAGGGGGGACAGACTACTGAACACTGAAGCTTTCTTT
v_gene: TRBV7-3; j_gene: TRBJ2-2; len: 14; d_gene: NA; abundance: NA; CDR3aa: CASSRTGFTGELFF; CDR3nt: TGTGCCAGCAGCCGCACAGGGTTTACCGGGGAGCTGTTTTTT
v_gene: TRBV6-2/TRBV6-3; j_gene: TRBJ2-7; len: 15; d_gene: NA; abundance: NA; CDR3aa: CASSALTMGEDEQYF; CDR3nt: TGTGCCAGCAGTGCCCTTACGATGGGAGAGGACGAGCAGTACTTC
v_gene: TRBV11-3; j_gene: TRBJ1-1; len: 13; d_gene: TRBD1; abundance: NA; CDR3aa: CASSFQGDTEAFF; CDR3nt: TGTGCCAGCAGCTTCCAGGGGGACACTGAAGCTTTCTTT
v_gene: TRBV30; j_gene: TRBJ2-3; len: 13; d_gene: TRBD1; abundance: NA; CDR3aa: CAFYRGTTDTQYF; CDR3nt: TGTGCCTTCTACAGGGGGACAACAGATACGCAGTATTTT
v_gene: TRBV5-1; j_gene: TRBJ2-3; len: 17; d_gene: TRBD2; abundance: once; CDR3aa: CASSSRTSGGGTDTQYF; CDR3nt: TGCGCCAGCAGCTCCAGGACTAGCGGGGGAGGTACAGATACGCAGTATTTT
v_gene: TRBV3-1/TRBV3-2; j_gene: TRBJ1-4; len: 15; d_gene: NA; abundance: few; CDR3aa: CASSHSGVTNEKLFF; CDR3nt: TGTGCCAGCAGCCATTCGGGAGTAACTAATGAAAAACTGTTTTTT
v_gene: TRBV27; j_gene: TRBJ1-6; len: 15; d_gene: NA; abundance: NA; CDR3aa: CASSLDRVLNSPLHF; CDR3nt: TGTGCCAGCAGCCTCGACCGGGTCCTTAATTCACCCCTCCACTTT
v_gene: TRBV9; j_gene: TRBJ2-7; len: 14; d_gene: TRBD1; abundance: once; CDR3aa: CASSVGDRVHEQYF; CDR3nt: TGTGCCAGCAGCGTAGGGGACAGGGTGCACGAGCAGTACTTC
v_gene: TRBV5-4; j_gene: TRBJ1-1; len: 13; d_gene: NA; abundance: once; CDR3aa: CASSLGGYGEAFF; CDR3nt: TGTGCCAGCAGCTTGGGAGGGTACGGTGAAGCTTTCTTT
v_gene: TRBV28; j_gene: TRBJ2-3; len: 15; d_gene: NA; abundance: NA; CDR3aa: CASSRNWGSTDTQYF; CDR3nt: TGTGCCAGCAGCCGAAACTGGGGCAGCACAGATACGCAGTATTTT
v_gene: TRBV28; j_gene: TRBJ2-3; len: 15; d_gene: TRBD2; abundance: NA; CDR3aa: CASSLPGLASDTQYF; CDR3nt: TGTGCCAGCAGCCTCCCGGGACTAGCGAGCGATACGCAGTATTTT
v_gene: TRBV7-2; j_gene: TRBJ1-1; len: 12; d_gene: NA; abundance: NA; CDR3aa: CASSLTEGRAFF; CDR3nt: TGTGCCAGCAGCTTGACGGAGGGGCGGGCTTTCTTT
v_gene: TRBV5-4; j_gene: TRBJ2-7; len: 15; d_gene: NA; abundance: NA; CDR3aa: CASSNPSRARDEQYF; CDR3nt: TGTGCCAGCAGCAACCCCTCCAGGGCTAGGGACGAGCAGTACTTC
v_gene: TRBV11-2; j_gene: TRBJ2-7; len: 19; d_gene: TRBD2; abundance: NA; CDR3aa: CASSSPGIGVAGSSYEQYF; CDR3nt: TGTGCCAGCAGCTCCCCAGGGATCGGAGTAGCGGGAAGCTCCTACGAGCAGTACTTC
v_gene: TRBV30; j_gene: TRBJ2-1; len: 10; d_gene: NA; abundance: NA; CDR3aa: CAWSANEQFF; CDR3nt: TGTGCCTGGAGTGCAAATGAGCAGTTCTTC
v_gene: TRBV7-6; j_gene: TRBJ2-7; len: 17; d_gene: TRBD2; abundance: NA; CDR3aa: CASSLVGEVAGLGEQYF; CDR3nt: TGTGCCAGCAGCTTAGTGGGGGAAGTAGCGGGCCTGGGGGAGCAGTACTTC
v_gene: TRBV29-1; j_gene: TRBJ2-7; len: 14; d_gene: NA; abundance: NA; CDR3aa: CSVGIAVRSYEQYF; CDR3nt: TGCAGCGTTGGTATAGCGGTCCGCTCCTACGAGCAGTACTTC
v_gene: TRBV5-1; j_gene: TRBJ1-1; len: 14; d_gene: NA; abundance: NA; CDR3aa: CASSLGQRGTEAFF; CDR3nt: TGCGCCAGCAGCTTAGGACAGAGGGGGACTGAAGCTTTCTTT
v_gene: TRBV7-9; j_gene: TRBJ2-7; len: 15; d_gene: NA; abundance: few; CDR3aa: CASSSPTPPSSEQYF; CDR3nt: TGTGCCAGCAGCTCACCGACTCCGCCCTCCTCCGAGCAGTACTTC
v_gene: TRBV30; j_gene: TRBJ2-7; len: 12; d_gene: NA; abundance: NA; CDR3aa: CAWRDSKYEQYF; CDR3nt: TGTGCCTGGCGGGACTCTAAATACGAGCAGTACTTC
v_gene: TRBV3-1/TRBV3-2; j_gene: TRBJ2-1; len: 16; d_gene: TRBD2; abundance: NA; CDR3aa: CASSFRTSGANNEQFF; CDR3nt: TGTGCCAGCAGCTTCCGGACTAGCGGGGCTAACAATGAGCAGTTCTTC
v_gene: TRBV7-2; j_gene: TRBJ1-6; len: 16; d_gene: NA; abundance: NA; CDR3aa: CASSLESGFGNSPLHF; CDR3nt: TGTGCCAGCAGCTTAGAGTCAGGGTTCGGTAATTCACCCCTCCACTTT
v_gene: TRBV7-9; j_gene: TRBJ1-2; len: 12; d_gene: NA; abundance: once; CDR3aa: CASSLGQDDYTF; CDR3nt: TGTGCCAGCAGCTTAGGGCAAGATGACTACACCTTC
v_gene: TRBV6-2/TRBV6-3; j_gene: TRBJ2-1; len: 15; d_gene: TRBD1; abundance: NA; CDR3aa: CASSYFHPGGDEQFF; CDR3nt: TGTGCCAGCAGTTACTTTCACCCAGGGGGCGATGAGCAGTTCTTC
v_gene: TRBV9; j_gene: TRBJ2-3; len: 17; d_gene: TRBD2; abundance: NA; CDR3aa: CASSERGGLLSTDTQYF; CDR3nt: TGTGCCAGCAGCGAGCGGGGGGGCCTACTTAGCACAGATACGCAGTATTTT
v_gene: TRBV6-4; j_gene: TRBJ1-1; len: 13; d_gene: NA; abundance: NA; CDR3aa: CASRLGADTEAFF; CDR3nt: TGTGCCAGCAGACTGGGGGCGGACACTGAAGCTTTCTTT
v_gene: TRBV30; j_gene: TRBJ1-2; len: 12; d_gene: NA; abundance: NA; CDR3aa: CAWTSSLYGYTF; CDR3nt: TGTGCCTGGACTTCAAGCTTATATGGCTACACCTTC